Here is one TCR beta chain with its context. What it binds is unknown. The record originates from a study of cytomegalovirus exposure and HLA in healthy donors. Notes on the study in general: Analysis performed later found roughly 17,000 TCR beta sequences associated with HLA alleles at 0.05 false discovery rate. According to an earlier analysis, most TCR beta V segments yielded productive rearrangements about 87% or about 30% of the time. Donors belonging to an Asian-associated ancestry cluster reportedly showed fewer N-insertions in productive TCRs than the approximately 670-donor mean, according to what a later analysis found.

The germline CDR1 and CDR2 sequences are SGHNT and YENEEA. This CDR3 is 14 amino acids long. The V gene lost 5 bases and the J gene lost 4 bases, with 14 bases spanning the gap. The PCR was carried out with 60 Vbeta primers and 13 Jbeta primers. TCRdb's copy holds only in-frame clones and misses some; the assay was immunoSEQ multiplex PCR. The sample shows about 76,000 clones, around 81% of them seen only once. This TCR came from a woman aged 25 to 39 in good health and CMV-seronegative. J is TRBJ1-1 and V is TRBV11-3; D is possibly TRBD1 (5 bases). Sequencing used PBMCs. CDR3 sequence: CASSRGRGGTEAFF. In nucleotides, the CDR3 is TGTGCCAGCAGCCGCGGACGGGGGGGCACTGAAGCTTTCTTT.